This entry describes one T cell receptor (beta chain). Its antigen remains unidentified. This record belongs to a study of cytomegalovirus exposure and HLA in healthy donors. Overall study findings and caveats: In an earlier analysis, most TCR beta V segments were productive about 87% or about 30% of the time. By HLA locus, TCR association rates varied in a later analysis, with DRB1 showing the most and HLA-C the fewest.

PCR involved 60 Vbeta and 13 Jbeta primers. TCRdb keeps only in-frame clones here, not all; method: immunoSEQ multiplex PCR. Of about 200,000 clones in the sample, around 76% were seen once. The CDR3 sequence is 16 residues long. The V gene's germline CDR1 is MNHNY and CDR2 SVGAGI (reference sequence). V lost 4 bases and J lost 6, with 19 bases in between. Material: PBMCs. The chain couples TRBV6-6 to TRBJ1-5, with a possible D match to TRBD1 (5 bases). The TCR comes from a man between 35 and 55 years old in good health and CMV-seropositive. The CDR3 sequence is CASSSIGEGGGQPQHF. CDR3 in DNA: TGTGCCAGCAGTTCAATAGGGGAGGGTGGGGGTCAGCCCCAGCATTTT.